This is a list of T cell receptor beta chains from one sample in a study of blood T cell repertoires in COVID-19. Some clones are missing from TCRdb's copy, which holds only in-frame ones; the method was immunoSEQ multiplex PCR. The sample shows approximately 200,000 clones, 70% to 90% of them seen only once. What was sequenced was PBMCs or T cells enriched from blood (not recorded which). These receptors originate from a man aged 25-45 years who had recovered from COVID-19. CDR3s include the opening cysteine and the closing phenylalanine or tryptophan.

j_call cdr3_length v_call cdr3_aa
TRBJ1-2 15 TRBV5-1 CASSLAPGRGYGYTF
TRBJ2-4 14 TRBV10-3 CAISELDKAGAQYF
TRBJ1-6 13 TRBV27 CASSYGLNSPLHF
TRBJ2-5 12 TRBV28 CASSTQGETQYF
TRBJ1-5 13 TRBV3-1/TRBV3-2 CASSQGTGGPQHF
TRBJ2-7 13 TRBV28 CASTNPGSYEQYF
TRBJ1-5 15 TRBV7-2 CASSPGLNSNQPQHF
TRBJ2-2 16 TRBV19 CASSIVSPRDTGELFF
TRBJ1-1 12 TRBV15 CATSRGSGEAFF
TRBJ1-4 15 TRBV19 CASSPDRGRSEKLFF
TRBJ1-3 13 TRBV12-5 CASGASIGNTIYF
TRBJ2-7 12 TRBV30 CAWSVNSYEQYF
TRBJ2-7 13 TRBV6-5 CASSLSGGYEQYF
TRBJ1-2 12 TRBV28 CASWRQGYGYTF
TRBJ2-3 18 TRBV27 CASSFGLAGSFSTDTQYF
TRBJ1-2 13 TRBV5-4 CASSLERRPGYTF
TRBJ1-1 15 TRBV5-1 CASSLRTGMNTEAFF
TRBJ2-2 15 TRBV7-6 CASSPWTGDTGELFF
TRBJ2-2 15 TRBV5-8 CASSWGQGRTGELFF
TRBJ2-2 17 TRBV5-4 CASSDTSSWDIPGELFF
TRBJ1-6 14 TRBV19 CASRLLSGNSPLHF
TRBJ2-7 16 TRBV13 CASSFMTSGASYEQYF
TRBJ2-1 14 TRBV28 CASNTGASYNEQFF
TRBJ1-2 17 TRBV9 CASSPSLAGSLREGYTF
TRBJ1-5 14 TRBV30 CAWSISRGNQPQHF
TRBJ2-2 15 TRBV7-9 CASSAGSWNTGELFF
TRBJ1-5 13 TRBV29-1 CSASDRPDQPQHF
TRBJ1-2 17 TRBV6-6 CASSPPPGQTANYGYTF
TRBJ1-2 14 TRBV28 CASRTGGENYGYTF
TRBJ1-3 15 TRBV27 CASSLTMGAGNTIYF
TRBJ1-2 14 TRBV6-5 CASSIVEGDYGYTF
TRBJ2-7 14 TRBV5-4 CASTGQGRSNEQYF
TRBJ2-5 15 TRBV5-4 CASSLRAGPAETQYF
TRBJ1-2 13 TRBV28 CASSFPGVGGYTF
TRBJ1-4 15 TRBV9 CASSATGMSNEKLFF
TRBJ2-3 14 TRBV11-3 CASSPRGTTDTQYF
TRBJ2-2 14 TRBV19 CASSGQGLTGELFF
TRBJ1-4 17 TRBV19 CASSILGTGGTNEKLFF
TRBJ2-4 13 TRBV2 CASSESNIGIQYF
TRBJ2-1 13 TRBV18 CASSWARDREQFF
TRBJ2-7 16 TRBV6-5 CASSYSGWTGAYEQYF